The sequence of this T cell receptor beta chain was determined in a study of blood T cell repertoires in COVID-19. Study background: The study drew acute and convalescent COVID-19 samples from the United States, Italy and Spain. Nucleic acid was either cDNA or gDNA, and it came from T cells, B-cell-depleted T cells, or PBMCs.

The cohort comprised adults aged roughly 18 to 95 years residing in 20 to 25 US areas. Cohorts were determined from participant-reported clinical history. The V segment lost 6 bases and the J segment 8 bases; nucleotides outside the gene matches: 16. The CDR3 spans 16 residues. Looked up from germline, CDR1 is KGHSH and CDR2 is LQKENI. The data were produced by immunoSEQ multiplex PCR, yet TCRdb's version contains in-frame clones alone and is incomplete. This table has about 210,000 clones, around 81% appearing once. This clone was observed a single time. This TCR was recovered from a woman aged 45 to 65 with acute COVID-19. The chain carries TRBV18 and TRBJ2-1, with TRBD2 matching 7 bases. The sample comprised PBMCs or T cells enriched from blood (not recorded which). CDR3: CASSPNGGSRIYEQFF. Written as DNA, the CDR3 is TGTGCCAGCTCGCCAAACGGCGGGAGTAGGATCTATGAGCAGTTCTTC.